The subject of this entry is one T cell receptor (beta chain). This specimen comes from a study of T-cell reconstitution after alpha-beta-depleted transplantation in children. Researchers prepared the TCRbeta library using unique molecular identifiers, the study reports. MiXCR was run by TCRdb on the PCR reads, yielding one entry per CDR3 protein. This table holds some 390,000 distinct CDR3 sequences, about 20% found once. V gave up 8 bases and J gave up 3 bases, with 16 bases separating them. Looked up from germline, CDR1 is SQVTM and CDR2 is ANQGSEA. This CDR3 has 13 residues. The chain recombines TRBV29-1 with TRBJ1-1; tentatively, D is TRBD1 (6 bases). Source: PBMCs from the stem cell graft donor, taken from the stem cell graft. The sequence was obtained from a human donor who donated a stem cell graft to a child with acute myeloid leukemia. The CDR3: CSSRDGGDTEAFF. The DNA of the CDR3 is TGCAGCTCCCGGGACGGGGGCGACACTGAAGCTTTCTTT.